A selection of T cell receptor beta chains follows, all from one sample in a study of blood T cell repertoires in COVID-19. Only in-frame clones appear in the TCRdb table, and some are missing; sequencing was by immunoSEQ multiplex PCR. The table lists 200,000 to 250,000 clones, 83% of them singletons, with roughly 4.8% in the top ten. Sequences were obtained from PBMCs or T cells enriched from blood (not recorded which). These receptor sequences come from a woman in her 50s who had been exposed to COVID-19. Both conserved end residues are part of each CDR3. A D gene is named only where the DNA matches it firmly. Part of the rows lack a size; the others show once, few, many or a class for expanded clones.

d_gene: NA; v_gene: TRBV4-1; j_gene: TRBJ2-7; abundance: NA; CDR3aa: CASSQESSLGLSYEQYF; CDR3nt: TGCGCCAGCAGCCAAGAGTCGAGCCTCGGACTTTCCTACGAGCAGTACTTC
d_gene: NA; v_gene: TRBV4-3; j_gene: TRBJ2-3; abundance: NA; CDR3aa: CASSPLSFELSSTDTQYF; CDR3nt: TGCGCCAGCAGCCCGCTTTCGTTTGAACTATCTAGCACAGATACGCAGTATTTT
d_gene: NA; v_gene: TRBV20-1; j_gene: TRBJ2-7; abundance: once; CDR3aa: CSASEGGSPYEQYF; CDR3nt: TGCAGTGCTAGTGAGGGGGGATCGCCCTACGAGCAGTACTTC
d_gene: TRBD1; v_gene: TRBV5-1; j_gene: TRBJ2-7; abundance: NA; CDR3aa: CASSFRQGVGEQYF; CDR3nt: TGCGCCAGCAGCTTTAGACAGGGAGTGGGCGAGCAGTACTTC
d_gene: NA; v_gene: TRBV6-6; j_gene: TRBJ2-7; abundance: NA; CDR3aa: CASVDTSSYEQYF; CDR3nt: TGTGCCAGCGTAGACACAAGCTCCTACGAGCAGTACTTC
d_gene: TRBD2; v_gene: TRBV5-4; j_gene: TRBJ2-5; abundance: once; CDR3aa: CASSSDPTSGSQETQYF; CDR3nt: TGTGCCAGCAGCTCGGACCCGACTAGCGGGTCCCAAGAGACCCAGTACTTC
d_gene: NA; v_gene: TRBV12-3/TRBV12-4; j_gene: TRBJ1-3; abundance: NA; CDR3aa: CASSLGRDTIYF; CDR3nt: TGTGCCAGCAGTTTAGGTCGGGACACCATATATTTT
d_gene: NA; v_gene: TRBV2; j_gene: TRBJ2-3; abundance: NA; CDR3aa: CASSFRGDTQYF; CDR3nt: TGTGCCAGCAGTTTTAGGGGGGATACGCAGTATTTT
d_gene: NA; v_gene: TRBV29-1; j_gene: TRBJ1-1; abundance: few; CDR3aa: CSVHSKGWNTEAFF; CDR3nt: TGCAGCGTACACAGTAAAGGATGGAACACTGAAGCTTTCTTT
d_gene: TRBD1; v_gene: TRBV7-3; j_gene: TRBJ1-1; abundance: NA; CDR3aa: CASSFDRGPSEAFF; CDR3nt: TGTGCCAGCAGCTTCGACAGGGGACCATCTGAAGCTTTCTTT
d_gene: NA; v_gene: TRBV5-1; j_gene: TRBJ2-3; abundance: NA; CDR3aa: CASSLAGGDTQYF; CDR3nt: TGCGCCAGCAGCTTGGCCGGGGGAGATACGCAGTATTTT
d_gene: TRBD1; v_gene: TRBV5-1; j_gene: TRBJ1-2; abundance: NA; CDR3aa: CASSGQGNGYGYTF; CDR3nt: TGCGCCAGCAGCGGACAGGGAAACGGGTATGGCTACACCTTC
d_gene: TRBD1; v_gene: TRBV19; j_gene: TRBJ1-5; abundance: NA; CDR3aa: CASKETGGRSNQPQHF; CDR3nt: TGTGCCAGTAAGGAGACAGGGGGTAGGAGCAATCAGCCCCAGCATTTT
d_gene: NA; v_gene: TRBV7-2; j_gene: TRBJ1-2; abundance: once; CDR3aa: CASSLEGSYYGYTF; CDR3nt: TGTGCCAGCAGCTTAGAAGGGAGCTACTATGGCTACACCTTC
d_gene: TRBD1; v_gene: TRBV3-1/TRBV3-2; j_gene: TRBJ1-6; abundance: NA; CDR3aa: CASSEDRGYSPLHF; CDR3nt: TGTGCCAGCAGCGAGGACAGGGGTTATTCACCCCTCCACTTT
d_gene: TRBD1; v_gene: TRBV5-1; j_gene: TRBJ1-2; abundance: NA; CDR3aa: CASSPRGQGDGYTF; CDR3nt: TGCGCCAGCAGCCCCCGGGGACAGGGAGATGGCTACACCTTC
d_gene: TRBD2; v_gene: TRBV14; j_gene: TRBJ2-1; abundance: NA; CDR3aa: CASSQDLWGGIDEQFF; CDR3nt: TGTGCCAGCAGCCAAGATCTTTGGGGGGGGATCGATGAGCAGTTCTTC
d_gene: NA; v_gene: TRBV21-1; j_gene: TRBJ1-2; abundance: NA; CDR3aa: CASSPLRGQDYGYTF; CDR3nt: TGTGCCAGCAGCCCTCTAAGGGGACAGGACTATGGCTACACCTTC
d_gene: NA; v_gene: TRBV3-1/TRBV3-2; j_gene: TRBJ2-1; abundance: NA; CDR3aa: CASSQDRAGALLF; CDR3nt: TGTGCCAGCAGCCAAGATAGGGCGGGGGCCCTCCTCTTC
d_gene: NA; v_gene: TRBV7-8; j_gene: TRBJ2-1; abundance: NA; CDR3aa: CASSLITYNRRFF; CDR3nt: TGTGCCAGCAGCTTAATTACCTATAACAGGCGGTTCTTC
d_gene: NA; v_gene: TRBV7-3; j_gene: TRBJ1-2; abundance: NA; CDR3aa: CASSLGAENYGYTF; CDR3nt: TGTGCCAGCAGCTTAGGGGCAGAGAACTATGGCTACACCTTC
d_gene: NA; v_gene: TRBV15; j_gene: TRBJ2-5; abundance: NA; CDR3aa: CATSRNPGQGPETQYF; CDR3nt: TGTGCCACCAGCAGAAACCCTGGCCAGGGCCCAGAGACCCAGTACTTC
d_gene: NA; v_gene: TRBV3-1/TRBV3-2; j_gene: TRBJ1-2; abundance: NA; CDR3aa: CASSPYMRVVGYTF; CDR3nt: TGTGCCAGCAGCCCATACATGAGGGTTGTCGGCTACACCTTC
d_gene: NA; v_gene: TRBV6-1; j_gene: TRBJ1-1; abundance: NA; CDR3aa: CASSEPGYSVAEAFF; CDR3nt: TGTGCCAGCAGTGAGCCAGGATACTCGGTGGCTGAAGCTTTCTTT
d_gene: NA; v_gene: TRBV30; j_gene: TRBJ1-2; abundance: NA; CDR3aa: CAWSPTGNYGYTF; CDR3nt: TGTGCCTGGAGTCCTACAGGCAACTATGGCTACACCTTC
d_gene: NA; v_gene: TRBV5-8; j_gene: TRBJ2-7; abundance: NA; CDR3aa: CASSFRETYEQYF; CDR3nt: TGTGCCAGCAGCTTCAGGGAAACCTACGAGCAGTACTTC
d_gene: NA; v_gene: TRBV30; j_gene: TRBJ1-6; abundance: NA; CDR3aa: CAWSIRIRDNSPLHF; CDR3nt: TGTGCCTGGAGTATCCGGATTCGGGATAATTCACCCCTCCACTTT
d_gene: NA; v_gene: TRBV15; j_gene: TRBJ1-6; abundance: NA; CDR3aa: CATSREGPTWPLHF; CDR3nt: TGTGCCACCAGCAGAGAGGGGCCGACTTGGCCCCTCCACTTT
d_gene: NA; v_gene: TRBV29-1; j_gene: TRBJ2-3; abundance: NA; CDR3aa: CSVVGAQGPSTDTQYF; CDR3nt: TGCAGCGTTGTCGGCGCCCAGGGCCCTAGCACAGATACGCAGTATTTT
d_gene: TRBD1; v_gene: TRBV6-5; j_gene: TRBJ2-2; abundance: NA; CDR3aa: CASSPRGPNTGELFF; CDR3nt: TGTGCCAGCAGTCCCAGGGGGCCGAACACCGGGGAGCTGTTTTTT
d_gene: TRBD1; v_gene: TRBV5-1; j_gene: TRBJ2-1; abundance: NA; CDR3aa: CASSGQGIYNEQFF; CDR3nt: TGCGCCAGCTCTGGACAGGGGATATACAATGAGCAGTTCTTC
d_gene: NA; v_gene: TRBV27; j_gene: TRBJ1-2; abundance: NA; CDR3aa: CASRPRGTQSYGYTF; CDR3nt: TGTGCCAGCCGTCCCAGAGGGACACAGAGCTATGGCTACACCTTC
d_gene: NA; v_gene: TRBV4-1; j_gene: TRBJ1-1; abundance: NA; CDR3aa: CASSQDPTAGGMNTEAFF; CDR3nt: TGCGCCAGCAGCCAAGATCCAACGGCGGGGGGGATGAACACTGAAGCTTTCTTT
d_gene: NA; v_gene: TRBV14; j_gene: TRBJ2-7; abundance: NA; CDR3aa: CASSRRDTYEQYF; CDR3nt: TGTGCCAGCAGCCGACGAGACACCTACGAGCAGTACTTC
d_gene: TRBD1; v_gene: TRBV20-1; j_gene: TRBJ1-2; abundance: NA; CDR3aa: CRAGGDIGYTF; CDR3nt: TGCAGGGCAGGGGGCGATATTGGCTACACCTTC
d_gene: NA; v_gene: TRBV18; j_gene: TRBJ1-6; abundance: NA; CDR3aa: CASSSDSYNSPLHF; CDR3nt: TGTGCCAGCTCATCGGACAGCTATAATTCACCCCTCCACTTT
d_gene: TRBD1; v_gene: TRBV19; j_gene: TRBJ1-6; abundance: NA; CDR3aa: CASAPAQGQYNSPLHF; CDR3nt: TGTGCCAGTGCCCCAGCCCAGGGACAGTATAATTCACCCCTCCACTTT